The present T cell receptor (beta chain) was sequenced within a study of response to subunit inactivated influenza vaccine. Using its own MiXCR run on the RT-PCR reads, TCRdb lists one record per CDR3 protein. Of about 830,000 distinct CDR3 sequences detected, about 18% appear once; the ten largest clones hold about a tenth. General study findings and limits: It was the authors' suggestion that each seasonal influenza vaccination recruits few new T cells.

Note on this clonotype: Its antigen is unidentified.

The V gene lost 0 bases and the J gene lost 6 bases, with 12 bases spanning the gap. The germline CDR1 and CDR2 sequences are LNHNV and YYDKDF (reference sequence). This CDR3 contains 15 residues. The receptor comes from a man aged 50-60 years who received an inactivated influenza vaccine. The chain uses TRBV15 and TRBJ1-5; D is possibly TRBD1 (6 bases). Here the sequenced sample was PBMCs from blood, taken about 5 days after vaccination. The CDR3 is CATSRDGGDAQPQHF. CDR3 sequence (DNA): TGTGCCACCAGCAGAGACGGGGGCGACGCTCAGCCCCAGCATTTT.